What follows is one T cell receptor (beta chain) and its context. Its antigen is undetermined. The data belong to a study of human T cells and chemical hapten exposure. Whole-study context: Patients, chiefly female, had alopecia areata, totalis or universalis.

The CDR3 has 15 residues. Germline CDR1 is SGHRS and CDR2 is YFSETQ. The V gene lost 0 bases and the J gene lost 2 bases, with 9 bases spanning the gap. Study results and caveats: Controls formed significantly fewer large CDR3 similarity clusters than expanded TCRs did.

Time point specified: patch test 1, 2 weeks after DPC sensitization. As to treatment: therapeutic diphenylcyclopropenone sensitization with weekly scalp DPC. TCRdb re-derived calls from the RACE reads in MiXCR, one entry per CDR3 protein. The repertoire consists of some 180,000 distinct CDR3 sequences, with around 20% occurring once and the leading ten covering approximately 6.4%. The chain has TRBV5-1 and TRBJ1-3; no clear D gene. The sequence was obtained from a woman aged 45-60 years with alopecia areata. Some clones in this sample may be carry-over from other donors' samples. Sequencing used whole blood, obtained in connection with sensitization to the hapten diphenylcyclopropenone (DPC). CDR3 region: CASSLVPGTGNTIYF. The CDR3 bases are TGCGCCAGCAGCTTGGTGCCAGGAACTGGAAACACCATATATTTT.